The 17 T cell receptor beta chains presented below share a single source sample, sequenced in a study of control samples from healthy donors and cancer patients. The data were produced by immunoSEQ multiplex PCR, yet TCRdb's version contains in-frame clones alone and is incomplete. The repertoire consists of about 170,000 clones, with about 91% occurring once and the leading ten covering under 5%. Sequencing used blood. The source is a woman in her thirties in good health.

The rearrangement links TRBV7-9 to TRBJ1-5; D is ambiguous. Germline CDR1 and CDR2: SEHNR and FQNEAQ (reference sequence). The V gene lost 5 bases and the J gene lost 5 bases, with 16 bases spanning the gap. The CDR3 loop spans 15 amino acids. CDR3 loop: CASSPPGIGYQPQHF. The CDR3 nucleotides are TGTGCCAGCAGCCCCCCGGGTATAGGTTATCAGCCCCAGCATTTT.

The chain recombines TRBV27 with TRBJ1-1, with D perhaps matching TRBD1 (6 bases). The CDR3 length is 15 residues. Trimming shortened V by 3 bases and J by 5 bases, and 16 bases separated the two germline ends. Germline V CDR1 and CDR2: MNHEY, SMNVEV (reference sequence). Here the CDR3 DNA reads TGTGCCAGCAGTTTCGGGGCAGGGGCGGGAACTGAAGCTTTCTTT. Its translation: CASSFGAGAGTEAFF.

The chain couples TRBV12-3 or TRBV12-4 to TRBJ2-4; 7 bases line up with TRBD2. The CDR3 is made up of 13 amino acids. V trimming: 3 bases; J trimming: 6 bases; junction bases outside the gene matches: 2. The chain's CDR3 is CASSFPSGNIQYF. The CDR3 DNA is TGTGCCAGCAGTTTCCCTAGCGGAAACATTCAGTACTTC.

The chain joins TRBV19 to TRBJ1-1, with D unresolved. Trimming cost V 6 bases and J 1 base, with 6 bases left between them. There are 12 residues in the CDR3. Looked up from germline, CDR1 is LNHDA and CDR2 is SQIVND (reference sequence). The CDR3: CASRLQNTEAFF. CDR3 nucleotides: TGTGCCAGTAGGCTCCAGAACACTGAAGCTTTCTTT.

The CDR3 loop is CASSQPGRLMETQYF. DNA of the CDR3: TGCGCCAGCAGCCAACCGGGGCGGCTTATGGAGACCCAGTACTTC. The chain employs TRBV4-1 and TRBJ2-5; tentatively, D is TRBD1 or TRBD2 (5 bases each). Between the trimmed V and J ends, which lost 2 bases and 5 bases, there was a span of 15 bases. The V gene's germline CDR1 is MGHRA and CDR2 YSYEKL. This CDR3 contains 15 residues.

The chain employs TRBV7-9 and TRBJ1-5; TRBD1 is a possible D gene (6 bases). V lost 5 bases and J lost 2, with 19 bases in between. The CDR3 runs to 17 residues. Germline lookup yields CDR1 SEHNR and CDR2 FQNEAQ (reference sequence). Written as DNA, the CDR3 is TGTGCCAGCAGCCAACAACTAACAGGGTTGGGCAATCAGCCCCAGCATTTT. Translating gives CASSQQLTGLGNQPQHF.

The V and J genes are TRBV11-1 and TRBJ2-5; 7 bases map to TRBD1. J gave up 5 bases and V 1 base, and 10 bases lay outside the gene matches. The length of the CDR3 is 16 residues. Germline V gene sequence: CDR1 SGHAT, CDR2 FQDESV (reference sequence). CDR3: CASSLGATGASETQYF. In DNA, the CDR3 is TGTGCCAGCAGCTTAGGGGCAACAGGGGCATCGGAGACCCAGTACTTC.

The chain links TRBV10-3 to TRBJ2-3, with D perhaps being TRBD1 or TRBD2 (6 bases each). V was pared by 4 bases and J by 0 bases, with 14 bases between. Germline CDR1 and CDR2: ENHRY and SYGVKD. CDR3 size: 16 residues. This CDR3 is CAISGAGQLSTDTQYF. The CDR3 DNA follows: TGTGCCATCAGTGGGGCGGGACAACTTAGCACAGATACGCAGTATTTT.

J is TRBJ2-1 and V is TRBV24-1, with 8 bases fitting TRBD2. Germline V gene data show CDR1 as KGHDR and CDR2 as SFDVKD. Losses at the gene ends were 8 bases for V and 0 bases for J; bases not matched to a gene: 2. This CDR3 is 14 amino acids long. CDR3: CATTGGASYNEQFF. The CDR3, as DNA: TGTGCCACCACCGGGGGGGCCTCCTACAATGAGCAGTTCTTC.

This clone appeared a single time. This chain uses TRBV10-2 with TRBJ2-1, with a weak D call TRBD2 (5 bases). The CDR3 has 14 residues. Germline CDR1 and CDR2: WSHSY and SAAADI. Trimming left V 7 bases short and J 0 bases short, with 10 bases between. For the CDR3, the DNA is TGCGCCAGCACTAACCGGGACTCCTACAATGAGCAGTTCTTC. Protein product: CASTNRDSYNEQFF.

This clone showed up just a few times. The chain joins TRBV19 to TRBJ2-7, with D perhaps matching TRBD2 (6 bases). Germline V CDR1 and CDR2: LNHDA, SQIVND (reference sequence). Trimming removed 5 bases from V and 5 bases from J, with 22 bases in between. This CDR3 is 16 amino acids long. The CDR3 DNA reads as TGTGCCAGTAGTCAATTTGCCCAGGGAGGTTTCCACGAGCAGTACTTC. This translates into CASSQFAQGGFHEQYF.

This clone showed up just once. V usage is TRBV28 and J usage is TRBJ1-1; D unresolved. The germline V gene has CDR1 MDHEN and CDR2 SYDVKM. This CDR3 contains 10 residues. The germline V and J ends were trimmed by 10 bases and 10 bases, with 13 bases remaining between them. The CDR3 DNA follows: TGTGCCACCGTGGGTTCAGGAGCTTTCTTT. Translation gives CATVGSGAFF.

The CDR3 coding sequence is TGTGCCGCGGGCGGACTGGCCGAGACCCAGTACTTC. The encoded protein is CAAGGLAETQYF. This chain uses TRBV15 with TRBJ2-5; D may be TRBD2 (5 bases). The length of the CDR3 is 12 residues. CDR1 and CDR2 from the germline V gene are LNHNV and YYDKDF (reference sequence). V shed 11 bases and J shed 5 bases, with 15 bases lying between them.

A single count supports this clone. V gene TRBV5-4 combines with J gene TRBJ2-5, with 12 positions matching TRBD2. Losses at the gene ends were 4 bases for V and 5 bases for J; bases not matched to a gene: 3. This CDR3 is built from 14 residues. CDR1 and CDR2 (germline): SGHNT, YYREEE (reference sequence). In DNA form, the CDR3 reads TGTGCCAGCAGCCGGGGACTAGCGGGTGAGACCCAGTACTTC. Encoded protein: CASSRGLAGETQYF.

The rearrangement uses TRBV10-3 and TRBJ2-1; 9 bases are a match to TRBD1. Losses at the gene ends were 9 bases for V and 6 bases for J; bases not matched to a gene: 3. Germline V gene sequence: CDR1 ENHRY, CDR2 SYGVKD. The CDR3 loop spans 12 amino acids. This CDR3 is CAIRTGANEQFF. In nucleotides, the CDR3 is TGTGCCATTAGGACAGGGGCCAATGAGCAGTTCTTC.

This chain links TRBV6-6 with TRBJ2-7; possible D gene TRBD2, 6 bases. Per germline, CDR1 MNHNY and CDR2 SVGAGI (reference sequence). The CDR3 totals 12 residues. With 6 bases removed from V and 7 bases from J, the gap between germline ends came to 13 bases. Here the CDR3 reads CASRAGLLEQYF. CDR3 nucleotide sequence: TGTGCCAGCAGAGCGGGCCTATTGGAGCAGTACTTC.

The chain recombines TRBV11-2 with TRBJ2-3; 7 bases agree with TRBD2. V was clipped by 1 base and J by 2 bases; unmatched bases: 3. The CDR3 has 15 amino acids. Germline V gene data show CDR1 as SGHAT and CDR2 as FQNNGV. In DNA form, the CDR3 reads TGTGCCAGCAGCTTAGGAGGGAGGGTCACAGATACGCAGTATTTT. It encodes CASSLGGRVTDTQYF.